This T cell receptor (beta chain) was sequenced during a study of blood T cell repertoires in COVID-19. Study information: Researchers got acute and convalescent COVID-19 samples from the United States, Italy and Spain. PBMCs, B-cell-depleted T cells, or T cells were the source of the cDNA or gDNA that made up the material.

Authors' methods: Amplification from reference gene primers served as the basis for estimated nucleated cell counts. Method: immunoSEQ multiplex PCR; TCRdb's copy keeps in-frame clones and lacks some. D and trimming come from the DNA, and the V and J calls and clone size come from that table. The profile covers tens of thousands of clones, with about 90% appearing a single time and almost 10% taken by the ten largest. The ends were cut back, 0 bases at V and 3 bases at J, with 7 bases in the middle. In germline, CDR1 is SGDLS, CDR2 YYNGEE. The CDR3 runs 13 residues. Sequenced material: peripheral blood. This sequence was found in a human donor with active COVID-19. The donor label of this sample is uncertain. The rearrangement joins TRBV9 to TRBJ2-7; D unclear. The CDR3: CASSVDADYEQYF. DNA of the CDR3: TGTGCCAGCAGCGTAGACGCAGACTACGAGCAGTACTTC.